The rows below give T cell receptor beta chains drawn from one sample of a study of blood T cell repertoires in COVID-19. TCRdb's copy holds only in-frame clones and misses some; the assay was immunoSEQ multiplex PCR. The profile shows roughly 62,000 clones, 65% to 85% of them singletons. The specimen was peripheral blood. These receptors all stem from a man at least 80 years old with COVID-19, enrolled during active disease. The CDR3 runs from the conserved cysteine through the conserved F or W. The D gene is left open where the match is weak. The listing skips clone size in some rows; elsewhere it reads once, few, many or a size class.

TRBV21-1	TRBJ1-2	NA	NA	TGTGCCAGCAGCAAACAGGACAGGGCCAGCTTCTATGGCTACACCTTC	CASSKQDRASFYGYTF
TRBV29-1	TRBJ2-4	NA	TRBD1	TGCAGCGTTGAGACAGGGAGTACGAACATTCAGTACTTC	CSVETGSTNIQYF
TRBV28	TRBJ1-1	NA	TRBD1	TGTGCCAGCAGTTTATATACGGGACAGTCCCTGAACACTGAAGCTTTCTTT	CASSLYTGQSLNTEAFF
TRBV5-4	TRBJ1-6	NA	TRBD1	TGTGCCAGCAGTCCACAGGGGAGCTCCTATAATTCACCCCTCCACTTT	CASSPQGSSYNSPLHF
TRBV19	TRBJ2-2	NA	NA	TGTGCCAGTAGTATCGTGACAACCGGGGAGCTGTTTTTT	CASSIVTTGELFF
TRBV10-3	TRBJ2-1	NA	TRBD2	TGTGCCATCACCCAACGCAGCGGGGAGAGTTACAATGAGCAGTTCTTC	CAITQRSGESYNEQFF
TRBV5-1	TRBJ1-6	NA	TRBD1	TGCGCCAGCAGCTTCGGACAGGCCGACTCACCCCTCCACTTT	CASSFGQADSPLHF
TRBV19	TRBJ2-3	few	TRBD1	TGTGCCAGTAGTACAAGGGACAGCTACCGCACAGATACGCAGTATTTT	CASSTRDSYRTDTQYF
TRBV10-3	TRBJ1-4	NA	NA	TGTGCCATCAGTGTCGGGAGATCAACTAATGAAAAACTGTTTTTT	CAISVGRSTNEKLFF
TRBV19	TRBJ1-2	NA	NA	TGTGCCAGCCAGGGGTGGTATGGCTACACCTTC	CASQGWYGYTF
TRBV5-5	TRBJ2-1	once	NA	TGTGCCAGCAGCTTGGATGTGCGGGGCTCCTACAATGAGCAGTTCTTC	CASSLDVRGSYNEQFF
TRBV29-1	TRBJ2-5	few	TRBD1	TGCAGCGGTACCCACGACAGGGCAGAGACCCAGTACTTC	CSGTHDRAETQYF
TRBV10-3	TRBJ1-5	NA	NA	TGTGCCATCAGTGAGTCGAACACGAATCAGCCCCAGCATTTT	CAISESNTNQPQHF
TRBV10-2	TRBJ2-3	NA	NA	TGCGCCAGCAGTGATCGGGACAGCCGGCTAGCGCCCACAGATACGCAGTATTTT	CASSDRDSRLAPTDTQYF
TRBV11-3	TRBJ2-6	NA	TRBD1	TGTGCCAGCAGCGGGACAGGCTCTGGGGCCAACGTCCTGACTTTC	CASSGTGSGANVLTF
TRBV7-8	TRBJ1-2	NA	NA	TGTGCCAGCAGCCCCTACTATGGCTACACCTTC	CASSPYYGYTF